These 30 T cell receptor beta chains were sequenced from one sample in a study of Ad26.COV2.S vaccination and SARS-CoV-2 variants. Treatment meaning: over 15 received Ad26.COV2.S at low or high dose, single or two shots; about 5 received placebo; per-sample allocation not given. Repertoires come from day 63 after the first vaccine or placebo injection. Using immunoSEQ multiplex PCR, the repertoire was profiled, and TCRdb retains in-frame clones only, with some absent. The sample shows fewer than 900,000 clones, more than 70% of them seen only once. The source material was peripheral blood, sampled in a trial of Ad26.COV2.S vaccine versus placebo. All receptors derive from a person aged 18-60 years who received the Ad26.COV2.S COVID-19 vaccine or a placebo.

The chain employs TRBV7-9 and TRBJ1-6, with D unresolved. Trimming took off 2 bases at V and 0 bases at J, with 5 bases between the two ends. This CDR3 contains 15 residues. Germline V lookup: CDR1 SEHNR, CDR2 FQNEAQ (reference sequence). CDR3 amino acids: CASSLSSSYNSPLHF. In nucleotides, the CDR3 is TGTGCCAGCAGCTTAAGCAGCTCCTATAATTCACCCCTCCACTTT.

J is TRBJ2-4 and V is TRBV3-1 (or the pseudogene TRBV3-2); 13 bases are a match to TRBD2. Germline CDR1 is LGHDT and CDR2 is YNNKEL (reference sequence). The CDR3 covers 19 residues. V trimming: 5 bases; J trimming: 0 bases; junction bases outside the gene matches: 10. CDR3 bases: TGTGCCAGCAGCAGCGGACTAGCGGGAGTAGACGTAGCCAAAAACATTCAGTACTTC. Residues: CASSSGLAGVDVAKNIQYF.

This chain connects TRBV5-4 to TRBJ1-3; the D is unclear. Germline CDR1 is SGHNT and CDR2 is YYREEE (reference sequence). The CDR3 is 15 residues long. V was cut by 2 bases and J by 0 bases, with 9 bases left in between. CDR3 loop: CASSFDPSSGNTIYF. In DNA, the CDR3 is TGTGCCAGCAGCTTCGACCCCAGCTCTGGAAACACCATATATTTT.

This clone was counted only a few times. The chain carries TRBV7-9 and TRBJ1-2; D is unclear. Trimming removed 0 bases from V and 6 bases from J, with 14 bases in between. Germline CDR1 is SEHNR and CDR2 is FQNEAQ (reference sequence). CDR3 length equals 15 residues. CDR3 sequence (DNA): TGTGCCAGCAGCTTAGCGGGGTTATACGTGGATGGCTACACCTTC. Residues: CASSLAGLYVDGYTF.

This clone was seen a single time. This CDR3 is CATSEETQYF. The CDR3 DNA reads TGTGCCACCAGTGAGGAGACCCAGTACTTC. This rearrangement joins TRBV24-1 to TRBJ2-5; D not resolved. V dropped 4 bases and J dropped 5 bases, with 1 base sitting between them. Germline CDR1 is KGHDR and CDR2 is SFDVKD. This CDR3 region has 10 residues.

The chain recombines TRBV18 with TRBJ1-4; weak D call: TRBD1 (6 bases). The ends were cut back, 6 bases at V and 6 bases at J, with 14 bases in the middle. Germline CDR1 is KGHSH and CDR2 is LQKENI. CDR3 size: 14 residues. The CDR3 bases are TGTGCCAGCTCTCCGACAGGCGGGGATGAAAAACTGTTTTTT. Protein sequence: CASSPTGGDEKLFF.

This clone came up once. V is TRBV19 and J is TRBJ2-7; a possible D gene is TRBD2 (6 bases). CDR1 and CDR2 (germline): LNHDA, SQIVND (reference sequence). V was shortened by 6 bases and J by 4 bases, with 13 bases between the two germline ends. This CDR3 contains 13 residues. The CDR3 loop reads CASRAPGDYEQYF. CDR3 nucleotide sequence: TGTGCCAGTAGGGCCCCGGGGGATTACGAGCAGTACTTC.

The CDR3 DNA sequence: TGTGCCTCAATGGGAGCGGGTGTAGGGAACTATGGCTACACCTTC. Amino acids: CASMGAGVGNYGYTF. The gene calls are TRBV10-3 and TRBJ1-2; the D is unclear. The V gene's germline CDR1 is ENHRY and CDR2 SYGVKD. The CDR3 is 15 amino acids. Trimming cost V 11 bases and J 2 bases, with 21 bases left between them.

This clone has a single count. The CDR3 here is CASSPTTVQNIQYF. The CDR3 DNA sequence: TGTGCCAGCAGCCCTACAACTGTCCAAAACATTCAGTACTTC. The rearrangement joins TRBV7-2 to TRBJ2-4; D is unresolved. The CDR3 runs 14 residues. The V end lost 5 bases, the J end lost 5 bases, and 13 bases lay between the germline ends. Germline CDR1 is SGHTA and CDR2 is FQGNSA.

The rearrangement uses TRBV7-6 and TRBJ2-1, with 8 bases that match TRBD2. In germline, CDR1 is SGHVS, CDR2 FNYEAQ. J lost 4 bases, V lost 1 base, and 3 bases had no gene match. The CDR3 extends over 15 amino acids. In DNA, the CDR3 is TGTGCCAGCAGCTTAGATAGCGGGAAGTACAATGAGCAGTTCTTC. Translated, it gives CASSLDSGKYNEQFF.

J is TRBJ2-1 and V is TRBV19; the match to TRBD2 covers 9 bases. This CDR3 contains 15 residues. Trimming took 4 bases from V and 7 from J; bases not matched to a gene: 8. Germline V gene data show CDR1 as LNHDA and CDR2 as SQIVND (reference sequence). The CDR3: CASSTAGGPGNEQFF. The CDR3 DNA sequence: TGTGCCAGTAGTACGGCGGGAGGGCCCGGGAATGAGCAGTTCTTC.

For this clone: Other DNA sequences in this specimen translate into the identical CDR3. J is TRBJ1-3 and V is TRBV12-3 or TRBV12-4; D gene uncertain. The V gene lost 2 bases and the J gene lost 4 bases, with 6 bases spanning the gap. This CDR3 contains 13 residues. The CDR3 here is CASSLRSGNTIYF. CDR3 nucleotides: TGTGCCAGCAGTTTACGTTCAGGAAACACCATATATTTT.

V gene TRBV7-8 combines with J gene TRBJ1-4; TRBD1 aligns across 7 bases. This CDR3 spans 15 amino acids. CDR1 is SGHVS, CDR2 FQNEAQ, per germline. The trim removed 4 bases at V and 1 base at J, leaving 3 bases unmatched. DNA of the CDR3: TGTGCCAGCAGCTCCCGGGACAGAACTAATGAAAAACTGTTTTTT. As protein: CASSSRDRTNEKLFF. The whole variable domain, remainder taken from reference TRBV7-8 and TRBJ1-4, is GAGVSQSPRYKVAKRGQDVALRCDPISGHVSLFWYQQALGQGPEFLTYFQNEAQLDKSGLPSDRFFAERPEGSVSTLKIQRTQQEDSAVYLCASSSRDRTNEKLFFGSGTQLSVL.

The chain has TRBV2 and TRBJ1-2; possible D gene TRBD1, 6 bases. The CDR3 contains 13 residues. Trimming shortened V by 4 bases and J by 3 bases, and 9 bases separated the two germline ends. Per the germline V gene, CDR1 is SNHLY and CDR2 is FYNNEI. In DNA form, the CDR3 reads TGTGCCAGCAGTGGACAGGAGCACTATGGCTACACCTTC. This codes for CASSGQEHYGYTF. Using reference TRBV2 and TRBJ1-2 for the parts outside the CDR3, the full variable domain is EPEVTQTPSHQVTQMGQEVILRCVPISNHLYFYWYRQILGQKVEFLVSFYNNEISEKSEIFDDQFSVERPDGSNFTLKIRSTKLEDSAMYFCASSGQEHYGYTFGSGTRLTVV.

This chain connects TRBV7-3 to TRBJ1-1; D ambiguous. Trimming shortened V by 2 bases and J by 0 bases, and 4 bases separated the two germline ends. CDR3 length: 13 amino acids. Germline lookup yields CDR1 SGHTA and CDR2 FQGTGA. The CDR3 region is CASSLHMNTEAFF. CDR3 DNA: TGTGCCAGCAGCTTACACATGAACACTGAAGCTTTCTTT.

The genes are TRBV18 and TRBJ2-5; 10 bases match TRBD2. CDR3 length equals 15 residues. Germline V gene sequence: CDR1 KGHSH, CDR2 LQKENI. The trim removed 3 bases at V and 1 base at J, leaving 2 bases unmatched. CDR3 amino acids: CASSPPSGGQETQYF. The CDR3 DNA sequence: TGTGCCAGCTCACCCCCTAGCGGGGGCCAAGAGACCCAGTACTTC.

This clone was seen only once. The genes are TRBV3-1 (or the pseudogene TRBV3-2) and TRBJ2-5; no clear D. With 0 bases removed from V and 1 base from J, the gap between germline ends came to 9 bases. CDR1 and CDR2 from the germline V gene are LGHDT and YNNKEL (reference sequence). This CDR3 comprises 15 residues. The CDR3 here is CASSQDQAPQETQYF. The CDR3 DNA is TGTGCCAGCAGCCAAGATCAGGCCCCCCAAGAGACCCAGTACTTC.

As DNA, the CDR3 is TGTGCCAGCAGCGTAGGTTTTAGCGGGACGGGTCAAGAGACCCAGTACTTC. Translated, it gives CASSVGFSGTGQETQYF. The J gene is TRBJ2-5, the V gene TRBV9, with TRBD2 matching 8 bases. V was pared by 0 bases and J by 2 bases, with 9 bases of the junction left unmatched. This CDR3 contains 17 residues. CDR1 and CDR2 (germline): SGDLS, YYNGEE.

There are a few counts of this clone. Written as DNA, the CDR3 is TGCGCCAGCAGCTCTGAGAGGGCCCGGGGAAATGGCTACACCTTC. Encoded protein: CASSSERARGNGYTF. The V gene is TRBV5-1, the J gene TRBJ1-2, with unresolved D. The ends were cut back, 3 bases at V and 6 bases at J, with 18 bases in the middle. Germline values: CDR1 SGHRS, CDR2 YFSETQ. This CDR3 spans 15 amino acids.

The CDR3 bases are TGCGCCAGCAGGCTCCTACCGGATCCGACCTACGAGCAGTACTTC. Translation gives CASRLLPDPTYEQYF. The V gene is TRBV5-1, the J gene TRBJ2-7, with D uncertain. CDR3 size: 15 residues. With 5 bases removed from V and 2 bases from J, the gap between germline ends came to 17 bases. Germline CDR1 reads SGHRS; CDR2 reads YFSETQ.

Concerning this clone: The same CDR3 can be traced to other DNA sequences in this sample. This sequence joins TRBV6-5 and TRBJ1-1; possible D gene TRBD1, 6 bases. Trimming pared 2 bases from V and 0 bases from J, leaving 10 bases between. Germline values: CDR1 MNHEY, CDR2 SVGAGI. The CDR3 is 15 residues long. The CDR3 is CASSYGGGMNTEAFF. The CDR3 region has the DNA TGTGCCAGCAGTTACGGCGGGGGCATGAACACTGAAGCTTTCTTT.

This sequence joins TRBV6-5 and TRBJ1-2; D is ambiguous. V was trimmed by 0 bases and J by 1 base, leaving 9 bases between them. The CDR3 totals 15 residues. The germline V gene has CDR1 MNHEY and CDR2 SVGAGI. Here the CDR3 reads CASSYSSTLNYGYTF. The CDR3 region has the DNA TGTGCCAGCAGTTACTCGAGCACGCTTAACTATGGCTACACCTTC.

This clone was seen a single time. CDR3 sequence (DNA): TGCGCCAGCAGCCAATCCTCACAGGCTCCCGCCGGGGAGCTGTTTTTT. As protein: CASSQSSQAPAGELFF. V and J are TRBV4-3 and TRBJ2-2, with D perhaps TRBD1 (5 bases). The CDR3 runs 16 residues. CDR1 is LGHNA, CDR2 YSLEER, per germline. The V and J ends lost 2 bases and 6 bases respectively, with 16 bases between them.

The chain employs TRBV27 and TRBJ2-7; 8 bases are shared with TRBD1. The length of the CDR3 is 13 residues. The germline V gene has CDR1 MNHEY and CDR2 SMNVEV (reference sequence). V lost 8 bases, J lost 6 bases, and 9 bases stayed unmatched. CDR3 coding DNA: TGTGCCAGCCGAGCGGACAGGGCTGCCGAGCAGTACTTC. Translation gives CASRADRAAEQYF.

This sequence joins TRBV7-2 and TRBJ2-1, with 8 bases fitting TRBD1. The CDR3 is made up of 15 amino acids. CDR1 and CDR2 from the germline V gene are SGHTA and FQGNSA. With 3 bases clipped from V and 2 bases from J, the junction kept 3 bases outside the gene matches. CDR3 loop: CASSLDRAAYNEQFF. The CDR3, as DNA: TGTGCCAGCAGCTTGGACAGGGCTGCCTACAATGAGCAGTTCTTC.

V gene TRBV29-1 combines with J gene TRBJ1-1; 8 bases are shared with TRBD1. Germline CDR1 and CDR2: SQVTM and ANQGSEA. The trim removed 7 bases at V and 0 bases at J, leaving 1 base unmatched. The CDR3 has 12 amino acids. The CDR3 bases are TGCAGCGGACAGGGGATGAACACTGAAGCTTTCTTT. This translates into CSGQGMNTEAFF.

This chain uses TRBV7-3 with TRBJ2-1; tentative D call: TRBD1 (6 bases). V was trimmed by 8 bases and J by 2 bases, leaving 16 bases between them. This CDR3 comprises 15 residues. The germline V gene has CDR1 SGHTA and CDR2 FQGTGA. The CDR3 loop reads CASSPDGGPYNEQFF. Written as DNA, the CDR3 is TGTGCCAGCTCCCCCGATGGGGGCCCCTACAATGAGCAGTTCTTC.

A single count supports this clone. V and J are TRBV18 and TRBJ1-5; maybe TRBD1 (6 bases). Germline CDR1 KGHSH, CDR2 LQKENI. V was trimmed by 5 bases and J by 1 base, leaving 12 bases between them. This CDR3 is built from 15 residues. In nucleotides, the CDR3 is TGTGCCAGCTCATCGCGGGACACCAGCAATCAGCCCCAGCATTTT. As protein: CASSSRDTSNQPQHF.

The genes are TRBV6-5 and TRBJ1-6; no firm D call. This CDR3 is 16 amino acids long. CDR1 is MNHEY, CDR2 SVGAGI, per germline. Trimming removed 4 bases at V and 7 bases at J, with 17 bases between. CDR3 sequence: CASSSPVGQKNSPLHF. CDR3 bases: TGTGCCAGCAGTTCCCCCGTCGGTCAGAAGAATTCACCCCTCCACTTT.

The chain joins TRBV2 to TRBJ2-6; 9 bases align to TRBD2. CDR3 length: 16 residues. The germline CDR1 and CDR2 sequences are SNHLY and FYNNEI. After removal of 10 bases from V and 2 bases from J, the junction contained 9 bases not matched to a gene. For the CDR3, the DNA is TGTGCCACCCCCCCTAGCGGGATAACTGGGGCCAACGTCCTGACTTTC. Protein product: CATPPSGITGANVLTF.